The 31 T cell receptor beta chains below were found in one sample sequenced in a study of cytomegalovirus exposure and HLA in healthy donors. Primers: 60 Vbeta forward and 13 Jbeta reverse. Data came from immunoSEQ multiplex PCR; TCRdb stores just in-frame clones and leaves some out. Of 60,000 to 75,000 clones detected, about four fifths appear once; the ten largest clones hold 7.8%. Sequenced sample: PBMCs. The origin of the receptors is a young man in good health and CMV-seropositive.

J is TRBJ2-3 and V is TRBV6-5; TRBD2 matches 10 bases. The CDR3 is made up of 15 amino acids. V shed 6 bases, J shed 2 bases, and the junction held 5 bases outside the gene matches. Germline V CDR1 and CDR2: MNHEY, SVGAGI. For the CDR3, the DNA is TGTGCCAGCAGGACAGGGACTAGCGACACAGATACGCAGTATTTT. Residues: CASRTGTSDTDTQYF.

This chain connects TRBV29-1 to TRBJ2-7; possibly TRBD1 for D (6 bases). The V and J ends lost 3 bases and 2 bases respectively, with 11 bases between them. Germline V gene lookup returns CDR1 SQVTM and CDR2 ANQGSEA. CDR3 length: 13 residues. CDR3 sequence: CSVDETGTYEQYF. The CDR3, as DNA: TGCAGCGTTGACGAAACAGGGACCTACGAGCAGTACTTC.

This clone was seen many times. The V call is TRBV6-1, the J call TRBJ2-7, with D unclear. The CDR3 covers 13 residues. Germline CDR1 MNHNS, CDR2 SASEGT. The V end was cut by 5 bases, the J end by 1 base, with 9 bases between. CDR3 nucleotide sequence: TGTGCCAGCAGTTCCAGCGTTTCCTACGAGCAGTACTTC. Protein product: CASSSSVSYEQYF.

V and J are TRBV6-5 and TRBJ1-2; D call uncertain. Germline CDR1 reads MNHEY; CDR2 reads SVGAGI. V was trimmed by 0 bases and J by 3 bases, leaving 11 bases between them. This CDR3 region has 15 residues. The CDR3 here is CASSYSEGSYYGYTF. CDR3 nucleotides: TGTGCCAGCAGTTACTCAGAGGGTTCGTACTATGGCTACACCTTC.

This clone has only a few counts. The CDR3, as DNA: TGTGCCTGGAGTGCTAGCAGGGGGTTCAATCAGCCCCAGCATTTT. Translated, it gives CAWSASRGFNQPQHF. The chain is built from TRBV30 and TRBJ1-5; the match to TRBD1 covers 7 bases. Germline loops: CDR1 GTSNPN, CDR2 SVGIG (reference sequence). V shed 1 base and J 3 bases; nucleotides not matched to a gene: 6. The CDR3 totals 15 residues.

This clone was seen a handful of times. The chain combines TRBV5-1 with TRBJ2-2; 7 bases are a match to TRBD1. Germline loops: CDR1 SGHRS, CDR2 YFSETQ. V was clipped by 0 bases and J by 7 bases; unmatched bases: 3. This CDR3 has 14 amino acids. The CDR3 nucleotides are TGCGCCAGCAGCTTGGAGGGGGCCGGCGGGGAGCTGTTTTTT. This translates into CASSLEGAGGELFF.

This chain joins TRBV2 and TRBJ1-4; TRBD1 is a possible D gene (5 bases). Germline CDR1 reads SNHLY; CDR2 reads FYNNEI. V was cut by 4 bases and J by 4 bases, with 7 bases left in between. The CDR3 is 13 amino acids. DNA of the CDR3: TGTGCCAGCAGTGTGACAGTTAATGAAAAACTGTTTTTT. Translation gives CASSVTVNEKLFF.

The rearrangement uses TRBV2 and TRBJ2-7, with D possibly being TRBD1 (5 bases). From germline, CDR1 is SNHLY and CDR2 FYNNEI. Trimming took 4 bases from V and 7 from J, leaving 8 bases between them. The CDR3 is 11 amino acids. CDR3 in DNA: TGTGCCAGCAGTGCAGGGCGGGAGCAGTACTTC. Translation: CASSAGREQYF.

CDR3 loop: CASSLGQGSSYEQYF. For the CDR3, the DNA is TGCGCCAGCAGCTTGGGACAGGGCAGCTCCTACGAGCAGTACTTC. This chain uses TRBV5-1 with TRBJ2-7; 7 nucleotides match TRBD1. Germline CDR1 and CDR2: SGHRS and YFSETQ. V dropped 0 bases and J dropped 0; count of bases not matched to a gene: 3. The CDR3 has 15 residues.

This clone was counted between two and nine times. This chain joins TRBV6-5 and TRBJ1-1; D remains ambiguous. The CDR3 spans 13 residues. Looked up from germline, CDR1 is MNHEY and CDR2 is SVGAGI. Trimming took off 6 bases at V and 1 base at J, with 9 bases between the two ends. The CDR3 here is CASSRSGNTEAFF. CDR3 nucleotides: TGTGCCAGCAGCCGTTCAGGGAACACTGAAGCTTTCTTT.

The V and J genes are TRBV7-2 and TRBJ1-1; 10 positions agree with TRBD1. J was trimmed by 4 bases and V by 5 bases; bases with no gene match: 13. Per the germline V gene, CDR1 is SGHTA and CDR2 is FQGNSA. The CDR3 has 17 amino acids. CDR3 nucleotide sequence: TGTGCCAGCAGCCAATGGACAGGGGGTTATGAAGGCACTGAAGCTTTCTTT. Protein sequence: CASSQWTGGYEGTEAFF.

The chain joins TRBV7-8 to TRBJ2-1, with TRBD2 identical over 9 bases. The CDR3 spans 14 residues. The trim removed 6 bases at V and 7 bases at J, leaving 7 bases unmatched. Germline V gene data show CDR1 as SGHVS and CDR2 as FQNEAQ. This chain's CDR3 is CASSIAGVLNEQFF. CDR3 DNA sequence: TGTGCCAGCAGTATAGCGGGAGTCCTGAATGAGCAGTTCTTC.

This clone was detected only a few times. The CDR3, as DNA: TGTGCCAGCAGTGTTAGCGGGGGTCACAATGAGCAGTTCTTC. Amino acids: CASSVSGGHNEQFF. The genes are TRBV6-4 and TRBJ2-1, with 9 bases that match TRBD2. Germline V gives CDR1 MRHNA, CDR2 SNTAGT. V lost 4 bases and J lost 5; bases outside the gene matches: 3. The CDR3 totals 14 residues.

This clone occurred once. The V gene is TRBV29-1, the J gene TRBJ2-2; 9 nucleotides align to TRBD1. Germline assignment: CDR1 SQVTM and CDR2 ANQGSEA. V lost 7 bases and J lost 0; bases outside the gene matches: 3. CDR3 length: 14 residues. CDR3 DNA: TGCAGCGCCTGGACAGGGGCGAACACCGGGGAGCTGTTTTTT. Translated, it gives CSAWTGANTGELFF.

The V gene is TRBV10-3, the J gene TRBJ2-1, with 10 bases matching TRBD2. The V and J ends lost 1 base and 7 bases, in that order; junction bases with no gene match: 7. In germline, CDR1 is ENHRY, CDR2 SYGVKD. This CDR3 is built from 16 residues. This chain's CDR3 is CAISELASGSGNEQFF. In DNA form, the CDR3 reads TGTGCCATCAGTGAGTTGGCTAGCGGGAGTGGAAATGAGCAGTTCTTC.

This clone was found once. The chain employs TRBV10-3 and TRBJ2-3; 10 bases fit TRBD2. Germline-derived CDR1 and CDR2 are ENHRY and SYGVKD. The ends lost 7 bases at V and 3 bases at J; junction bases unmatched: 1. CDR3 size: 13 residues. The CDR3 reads CAINSGGTDTQYF. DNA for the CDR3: TGTGCCATCAATAGCGGGGGGACAGATACGCAGTATTTT.

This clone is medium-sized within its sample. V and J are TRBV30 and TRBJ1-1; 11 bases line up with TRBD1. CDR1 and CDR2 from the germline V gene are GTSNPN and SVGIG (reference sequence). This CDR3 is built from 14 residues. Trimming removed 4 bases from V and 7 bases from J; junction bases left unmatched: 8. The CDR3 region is CAWIPDRGLGEAFF. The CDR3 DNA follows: TGTGCCTGGATCCCGGACAGGGGGCTGGGTGAAGCTTTCTTT. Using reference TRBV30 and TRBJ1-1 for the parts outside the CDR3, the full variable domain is SQTIHQWPATLVQPVGSPLSLECTVEGTSNPNLYWYRQAAGRGLQLLFYSVGIGQISSEVPQNLSASRPQDRQFILSSKKLLLSDSGFYLCAWIPDRGLGEAFFGQGTRLTVV.

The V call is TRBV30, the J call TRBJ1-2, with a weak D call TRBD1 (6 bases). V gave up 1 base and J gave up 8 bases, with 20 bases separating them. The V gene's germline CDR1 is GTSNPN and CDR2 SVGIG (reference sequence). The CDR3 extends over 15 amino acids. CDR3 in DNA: TGTGCCTGGAGTGAATACGTACAGGGAACGAAGGGCTACACCTTC. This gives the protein CAWSEYVQGTKGYTF.

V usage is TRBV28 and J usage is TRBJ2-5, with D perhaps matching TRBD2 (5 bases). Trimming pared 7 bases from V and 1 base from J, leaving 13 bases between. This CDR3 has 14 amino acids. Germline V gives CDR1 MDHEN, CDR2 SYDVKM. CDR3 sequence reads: CASTSDSFQETQYF. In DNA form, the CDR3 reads TGTGCCAGCACCTCGGACTCTTTCCAAGAGACCCAGTACTTC.

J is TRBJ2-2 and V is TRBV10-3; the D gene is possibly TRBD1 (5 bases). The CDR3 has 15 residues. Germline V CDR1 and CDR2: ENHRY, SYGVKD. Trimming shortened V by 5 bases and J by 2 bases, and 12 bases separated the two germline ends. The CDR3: CAISLDSDNTGELFF. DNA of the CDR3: TGTGCCATCAGTCTTGACAGTGATAACACCGGGGAGCTGTTTTTT.

CDR3 loop: CASSFWDRGGEKLFF. The DNA of the CDR3 is TGTGCCAGCAGCTTTTGGGACAGGGGAGGGGAAAAACTGTTTTTT. V gene TRBV7-9 combines with J gene TRBJ1-4, with TRBD1 matching over 10 bases. After removal of 3 bases from V and 8 bases from J, the junction contained 6 bases not matched to a gene. The germline V gene encodes CDR1 SEHNR and CDR2 FQNEAQ (reference sequence). The CDR3 spans 15 residues. Filled out from reference TRBV7-9 and TRBJ1-4, the complete variable domain reads DTGVSQNPRHKITKRGQNVTFRCDPISEHNRLYWYRQTLGQGPEFLTYFQNEAQLEKSRLLSDRFSAERPKGSFSTLEIQRTEQGDSAMYLCASSFWDRGGEKLFFGSGTQLSVL.

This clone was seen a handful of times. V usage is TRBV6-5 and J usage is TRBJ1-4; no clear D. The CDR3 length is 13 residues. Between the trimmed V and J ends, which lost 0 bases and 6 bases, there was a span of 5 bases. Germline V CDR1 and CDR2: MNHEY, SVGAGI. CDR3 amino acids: CASSYSLDEKLFF. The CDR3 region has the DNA TGTGCCAGCAGTTACTCTTTAGATGAAAAACTGTTTTTT.

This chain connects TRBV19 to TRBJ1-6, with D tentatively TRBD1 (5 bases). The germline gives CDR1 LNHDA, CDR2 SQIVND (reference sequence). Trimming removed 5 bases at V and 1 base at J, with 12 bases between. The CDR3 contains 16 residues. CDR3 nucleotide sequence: TGTGCCAGTAGTCGGGTCCGGGGGTCCTATAATTCACCCCTCCACTTT. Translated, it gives CASSRVRGSYNSPLHF.

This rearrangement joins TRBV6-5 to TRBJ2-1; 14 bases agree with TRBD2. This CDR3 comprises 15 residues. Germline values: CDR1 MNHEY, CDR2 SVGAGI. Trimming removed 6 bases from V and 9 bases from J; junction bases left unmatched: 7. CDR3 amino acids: CASSRGTSGSGEQFF. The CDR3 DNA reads TGTGCCAGCAGCCGAGGGACTAGCGGGAGCGGTGAGCAGTTCTTC.

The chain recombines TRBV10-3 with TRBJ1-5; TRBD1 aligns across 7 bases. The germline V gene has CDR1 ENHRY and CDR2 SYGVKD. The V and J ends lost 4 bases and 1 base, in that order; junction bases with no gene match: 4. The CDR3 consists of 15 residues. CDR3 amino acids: CAISGTGRSNQPQHF. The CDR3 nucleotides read TGTGCCATCAGTGGGACAGGTAGGAGCAATCAGCCCCAGCATTTT.

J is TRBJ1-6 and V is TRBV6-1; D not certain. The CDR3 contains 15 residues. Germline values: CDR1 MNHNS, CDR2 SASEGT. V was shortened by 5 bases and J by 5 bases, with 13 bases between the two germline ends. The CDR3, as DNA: TGTGCCAGCAGTACTAGGCGGGATGATAATTCACCCCTCCACTTT. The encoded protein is CASSTRRDDNSPLHF.

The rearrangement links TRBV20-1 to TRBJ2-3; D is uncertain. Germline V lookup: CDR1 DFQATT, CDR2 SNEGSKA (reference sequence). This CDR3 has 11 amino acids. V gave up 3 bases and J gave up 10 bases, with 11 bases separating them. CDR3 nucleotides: TGCAGTGCTAGGGTTCTAGGCCCGCAGTATTTT. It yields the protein CSARVLGPQYF.

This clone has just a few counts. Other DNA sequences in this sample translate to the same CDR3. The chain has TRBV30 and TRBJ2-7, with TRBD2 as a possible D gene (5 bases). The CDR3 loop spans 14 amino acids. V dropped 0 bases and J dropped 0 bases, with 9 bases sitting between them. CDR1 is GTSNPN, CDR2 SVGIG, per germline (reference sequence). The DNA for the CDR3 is TGTGCCTGGAGTGTACTACTAGACTCCTACGAGCAGTACTTC. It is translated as CAWSVLLDSYEQYF.

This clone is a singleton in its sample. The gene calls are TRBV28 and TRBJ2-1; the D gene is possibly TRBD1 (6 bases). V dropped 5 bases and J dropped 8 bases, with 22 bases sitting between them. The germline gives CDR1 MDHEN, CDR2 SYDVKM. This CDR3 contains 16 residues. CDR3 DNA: TGTGCCAGCAGTCCCTTCCGGCAGGGGAAGACGGATGAGCAGTTCTTC. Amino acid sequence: CASSPFRQGKTDEQFF.

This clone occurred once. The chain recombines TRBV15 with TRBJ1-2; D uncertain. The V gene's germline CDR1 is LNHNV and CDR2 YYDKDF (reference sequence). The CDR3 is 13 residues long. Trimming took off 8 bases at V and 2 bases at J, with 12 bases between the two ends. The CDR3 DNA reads TGTGCCACCGCGGAGGCCACCAACTATGGCTACACCTTC. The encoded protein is CATAEATNYGYTF.

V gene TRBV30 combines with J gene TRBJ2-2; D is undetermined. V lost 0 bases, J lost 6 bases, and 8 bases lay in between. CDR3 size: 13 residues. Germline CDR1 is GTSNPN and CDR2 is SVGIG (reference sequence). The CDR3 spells CAWSVLAPGELFF. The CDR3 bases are TGTGCCTGGAGTGTTTTGGCCCCCGGGGAGCTGTTTTTT.